This T cell receptor (beta chain) came from a study of OX40 agonist ivuxolimab in advanced cancers. Study-wide context: One hepatocellular carcinoma and a couple of cutaneous melanoma patients partially responded.

Broader study findings: Among patients with partial responses at 0.1-3.0 mg/kg, clonal expansion was among the lowest.

A word on this clone: Its antigen is still unknown.

The table came from immunoSEQ multiplex PCR; TCRdb's copy has only in-frame clones and leaves some out. The sample lists 65,000 to 95,000 clones, 91% occurring once. The germline V gene encodes CDR1 SGHAT and CDR2 FQNNGV. V lost 3 bases and J lost 6, with 9 bases in between. The CDR3 runs 12 residues. The sequencing used CD4+ or CD8+ T cells sorted from blood, collected in a trial of the OX40 agonist ivuxolimab. The sequence was collected from an adult with an advanced solid tumor such as melanoma, head and neck, liver or kidney cancer. This rearrangement joins TRBV11-2 to TRBJ2-7, with D possibly called TRBD1 or TRBD2 (5 bases each). The CDR3 here is CASSLGDGEQYF. Here the CDR3 DNA reads TGTGCCAGCAGCTTGGGGGACGGCGAGCAGTACTTC.